A single sample gave rise to the 23 T cell receptor beta chains below, sequenced in a study of T-cell memory formation after mild COVID-19. TCRdb reanalysed the 5' RACE reads using MiXCR and keeps one entry per CDR3 protein. The table lists tens of thousands of distinct CDR3 sequences, roughly 13% of them singletons. Sequencing was done on a sample of PBMCs or a T cell subset sorted from them (not recorded which). The receptors were gathered from an adult woman who had mild COVID-19 (a few samples of this study predate the infection). Cell type and time point are not known.

The genes are TRBV7-2 and TRBJ2-5; 11 positions match TRBD2. J gave up 0 bases and V 4 bases, and 1 base lay outside the gene matches. Germline assignment: CDR1 SGHTA and CDR2 FQGNSA. The CDR3 is made up of 15 amino acids. The chain's CDR3 is CASSWTSGHQETQYF. The DNA of the CDR3 is TGTGCCAGCAGCTGGACTAGCGGGCACCAAGAGACCCAGTACTTC.

The rearrangement joins TRBV7-2 to TRBJ1-1, with TRBD1 as a possible D gene (6 bases). V lost 5 bases and J lost 1, with 20 bases in between. The CDR3 totals 17 residues. From germline, CDR1 is SGHTA and CDR2 FQGNSA. CDR3 in amino acids: CASSLSRDIWANTEAFF. CDR3 sequence (DNA): TGTGCCAGCAGCCTATCCCGGGACATTTGGGCGAACACTGAAGCTTTCTTT.

This clonotype was seen at least ten times. The V gene is TRBV29-1, the J gene TRBJ1-2; D is uncertain. V lost 1 base and J lost 3, with 6 bases in between. The CDR3 extends over 12 amino acids. Germline V CDR1 and CDR2: SQVTM, ANQGSEA. CDR3 coding DNA: TGCAGCGTTGAAGCAAGGGACTATGGCTACACCTTC. Translating it yields CSVEARDYGYTF.

V and J are TRBV4-1 and TRBJ2-3, with D unclear. Per germline, CDR1 MGHRA and CDR2 YSYEKL. Trimming shortened V by 1 base and J by 6 bases, and 5 bases separated the two germline ends. The CDR3 consists of 12 residues. The CDR3 DNA follows: TGCGCCAGCAGCCAAGGCTGGGATACGCAGTATTTT. Protein product: CASSQGWDTQYF.

This clonotype was counted between two and nine times. This rearrangement joins TRBV13 to TRBJ1-2, with D uncertain. In germline, CDR1 is PRHDT, CDR2 FYEKMQ (reference sequence). This CDR3 spans 11 amino acids. The germline V and J ends were trimmed by 5 bases and 10 bases, with 11 bases remaining between them. CDR3 coding DNA: TGTGCCAGCAGCCGCGGGGTAGACTACACCTTC. Amino acid sequence: CASSRGVDYTF.

The gene calls are TRBV6-5 and TRBJ2-1; no definite D call. V gave up 2 bases and J gave up 11 bases, with 4 bases separating them. In germline, CDR1 is MNHEY, CDR2 SVGAGI. This CDR3 region has 10 residues. CDR3 region: CASSYPKQFF. The DNA of the CDR3 is TGTGCCAGCAGTTACCCGAAGCAGTTCTTC.

This clonotype was counted a few times. This chain links TRBV4-3 with TRBJ2-7; D not certain. CDR1 and CDR2 (germline): LGHNA, YSLEER. The CDR3 extends over 15 amino acids. Trimming took off 1 base at V and 0 bases at J, with 10 bases between the two ends. The CDR3 is CASSQAPAISYEQYF. The CDR3 coding sequence is TGCGCCAGCAGCCAAGCCCCCGCCATCTCCTACGAGCAGTACTTC.

The chain carries TRBV5-1 and TRBJ2-7; D ambiguous. Germline V CDR1 and CDR2: SGHRS, YFSETQ. The CDR3 has 20 residues. Trimming left V 3 bases short and J 0 bases short, with 28 bases between. CDR3 sequence: CASSWTSPLSRRFSSYEQYF. As DNA, the CDR3 is TGCGCCAGCAGCTGGACCTCCCCTCTTTCGCGGCGGTTCTCCTCCTACGAGCAGTACTTC.

V gene TRBV7-9 combines with J gene TRBJ2-7; no firm D call. Between the trimmed V and J ends, which lost 6 bases and 1 base, there was a span of 10 bases. This CDR3 has 13 residues. The germline V gene has CDR1 SEHNR and CDR2 FQNEAQ (reference sequence). This CDR3 reads CASSISESYEQYF. The CDR3, as DNA: TGTGCCAGCAGTATCAGCGAGTCCTACGAGCAGTACTTC.

A remark on this clonotype: One end of the junction fails to match germline, which may point to a read error. This chain links TRBV5-5 with TRBJ1-1; 10 bases are a match to TRBD1. The germline V gene has CDR1 SGHKS and CDR2 YYEKEE (reference sequence). The CDR3 length is 14 residues. CDR3 bases: TGTGCCAGCAGTTTGGGACAGGGGTTAACTGAAGCTTTCTTT. It specifies CASSLGQGLTEAFF.

The sample holds a few counts of this clonotype. The rearrangement joins TRBV20-1 to TRBJ1-3; 8 bases are a match to TRBD1. Germline CDR1 reads DFQATT; CDR2 reads SNEGSKA (reference sequence). CDR3 length equals 14 residues. The trim removed 5 bases at V and 4 bases at J, leaving 7 bases unmatched. CDR3 in DNA: TGCAGTGCTGGAGGACAGGGTGGGGGAAACACCATATATTTT. Translation gives CSAGGQGGGNTIYF.

The chain joins TRBV7-8 to TRBJ1-5; D is possibly TRBD1 (6 bases). CDR1 SGHVS and CDR2 FQNEAQ come from the germline V gene. V lost 8 bases and J 0 bases, leaving 11 bases between the germline ends. The CDR3 has 14 residues. The CDR3 loop is CASATTGSNQPQHF. DNA of the CDR3: TGTGCCAGCGCCACGACAGGTAGCAATCAGCCCCAGCATTTT.

This clonotype has just a few counts. This chain connects TRBV14 to TRBJ2-5; 10 bases line up with TRBD2. Germline CDR1 is SGHDN and CDR2 is FVKESK. The CDR3 has 18 residues. V lost 4 bases to trimming and J lost 0 bases; unmatched junction nucleotides: 11. The CDR3 spells CASSPLAGGHTYQETQYF. DNA of the CDR3: TGTGCCAGCAGCCCCTTAGCGGGGGGCCACACGTACCAAGAGACCCAGTACTTC.

This clonotype was seen only a few times. The V call is TRBV11-3, the J call TRBJ2-1, with no clear D. Trimming shortened V by 2 bases and J by 6 bases, and 8 bases separated the two germline ends. Per the germline V gene, CDR1 is SGHNT and CDR2 is YENEEA. This CDR3 comprises 13 residues. Here the CDR3 DNA reads TGTGCCAGCAGCTTAACCGGGTTCAATGAGCAGTTCTTC. It codes for CASSLTGFNEQFF. Drawing the rest from reference TRBV11-3 and TRBJ2-1, the complete variable domain is EAGVVQSPRYKIIEKKQPVAFWCNPISGHNTLYWYLQNLGQGPELLIRYENEEAVDDSQLPKDRFSAERLKGVDSTLKIQPAELGDSAVYLCASSLTGFNEQFFGPGTRLTVL.

The V and J genes are TRBV24-1 and TRBJ1-2; a weak D match, TRBD1 (5 bases). V gave up 4 bases and J gave up 8 bases, with 13 bases separating them. The germline CDR1 and CDR2 sequences are KGHDR and SFDVKD. This CDR3 is built from 13 residues. The DNA of the CDR3 is TGTGCCACCAGTGAAGGGACGGTCTCGGGCTACACCTTC. Translation: CATSEGTVSGYTF.

CDR3 amino acids: CASSHDTDGQEQFF. In nucleotides, the CDR3 is TGCGCCAGCAGCCATGACACAGACGGTCAAGAGCAGTTCTTC. The chain combines TRBV4-3 with TRBJ2-1, with D unresolved. The CDR3 extends over 14 amino acids. V lost 3 bases and J 10 bases, leaving 16 bases between the germline ends. Per germline, CDR1 LGHNA and CDR2 YSLEER.

This chain uses TRBV5-6 with TRBJ1-2; D unclear. Trimming cost V 0 bases and J 2 bases, with 14 bases left between them. The CDR3 length is 16 residues. CDR1 is SGHDT, CDR2 YYEEEE, per germline. The CDR3 DNA is TGTGCCAGCAGCTTGGCCGTGGCCTCTGGGAACTATGGCTACACCTTC. Amino acids: CASSLAVASGNYGYTF.

The rearrangement uses TRBV12-3 or TRBV12-4 and TRBJ2-7; no clear D. This CDR3 has 11 residues. Trimming left V 4 bases short and J 6 bases short, with 7 bases between. The CDR3 spells CASSWGSEQYF. The CDR3 DNA reads as TGTGCCAGCAGTTGGGGTAGCGAGCAGTACTTC.

This clonotype was detected only a few times. The rearrangement uses TRBV7-2 and TRBJ2-7; tentatively, D is TRBD2 (5 bases). Germline CDR1 is SGHTA and CDR2 is FQGNSA. The CDR3 has 13 residues. The germline V and J ends were trimmed by 7 bases and 0 bases, with 10 bases remaining between them. CDR3 DNA sequence: TGTGCCAGCATGGAGGTCCTCTCCTACGAGCAGTACTTC. This sequence encodes CASMEVLSYEQYF.

This clonotype has more than one count but fewer than ten. The gene calls are TRBV11-2 and TRBJ2-1; TRBD2 matches 7 bases. Unmatched junction bases numbered 16, after V lost 11 bases and J lost 6 bases. This CDR3 region has 15 residues. In germline, CDR1 is SGHAT, CDR2 FQNNGV. CDR3: CASRAGTIPGNEQFF. The CDR3 bases are TGTGCCTCCCGGGCCGGGACTATACCTGGCAATGAGCAGTTCTTC.

This clonotype turned up a few times. The J gene is TRBJ2-1, the V gene TRBV27, with 7 bases matching TRBD2. The V gene end was trimmed by 5 bases and the J gene end by 15 bases; junction bases not matched to a gene: 7. The germline V gene has CDR1 MNHEY and CDR2 SMNVEV (reference sequence). This CDR3 is built from 11 residues. The CDR3 spells CASSGGEGTFF. The CDR3, as DNA: TGTGCCAGCAGTGGAGGGGAGGGCACGTTCTTC.

V is TRBV6-5 and J is TRBJ2-5, with 8 bases that match TRBD1. The CDR3 totals 14 residues. With 8 bases clipped from V and 0 bases from J, the junction kept 5 bases outside the gene matches. Germline V gene data show CDR1 as MNHEY and CDR2 as SVGAGI. The CDR3 sequence: CASAYRGYQETQYF. CDR3 DNA: TGTGCCAGCGCATACAGGGGGTACCAAGAGACCCAGTACTTC.

This clonotype appeared a few times. The chain links TRBV7-2 to TRBJ2-1; perhaps TRBD1 as D (5 bases). This CDR3 comprises 15 residues. The V end was cut by 1 base, the J end by 4 bases, with 11 bases between. Germline V CDR1 and CDR2: SGHTA, FQGNSA. CDR3: CASSLGPDIYNEQFF. Written as DNA, the CDR3 is TGTGCCAGCAGCTTAGGGCCGGACATTTACAATGAGCAGTTCTTC.